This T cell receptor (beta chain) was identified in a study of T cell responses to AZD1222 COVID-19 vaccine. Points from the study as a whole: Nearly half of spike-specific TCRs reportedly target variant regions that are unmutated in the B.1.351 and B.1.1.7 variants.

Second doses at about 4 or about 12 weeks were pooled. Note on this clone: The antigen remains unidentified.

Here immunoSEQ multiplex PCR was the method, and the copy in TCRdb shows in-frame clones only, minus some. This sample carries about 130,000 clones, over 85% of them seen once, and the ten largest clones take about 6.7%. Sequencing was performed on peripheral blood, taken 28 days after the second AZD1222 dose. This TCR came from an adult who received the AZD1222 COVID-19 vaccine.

The CDR3 region has the DNA TGCGCCAGCAGCCAGGCCAGGACAGGGGGCATTGGCTACACCTTC. It yields the protein CASSQARTGGIGYTF. The chain uses TRBV4-3 and TRBJ1-2; TRBD1 agrees at 11 bases. Germline values: CDR1 LGHNA, CDR2 YSLEER. The CDR3 length is 15 residues. Trimming took 3 bases from V and 7 from J; bases not matched to a gene: 7.